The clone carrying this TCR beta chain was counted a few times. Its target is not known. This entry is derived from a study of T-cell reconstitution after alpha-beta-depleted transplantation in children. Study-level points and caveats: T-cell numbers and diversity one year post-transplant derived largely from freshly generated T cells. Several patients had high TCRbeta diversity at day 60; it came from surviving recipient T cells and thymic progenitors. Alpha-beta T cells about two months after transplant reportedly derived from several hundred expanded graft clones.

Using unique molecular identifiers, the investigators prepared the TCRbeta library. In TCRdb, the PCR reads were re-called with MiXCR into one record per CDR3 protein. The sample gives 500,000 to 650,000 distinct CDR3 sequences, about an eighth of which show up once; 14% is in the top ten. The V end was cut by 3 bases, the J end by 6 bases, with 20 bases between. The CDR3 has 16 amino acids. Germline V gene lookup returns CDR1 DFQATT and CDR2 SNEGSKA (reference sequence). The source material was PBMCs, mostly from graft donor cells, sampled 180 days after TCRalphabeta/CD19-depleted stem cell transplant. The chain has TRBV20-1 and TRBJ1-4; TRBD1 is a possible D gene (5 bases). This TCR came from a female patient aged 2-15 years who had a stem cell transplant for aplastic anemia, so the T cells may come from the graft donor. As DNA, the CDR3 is TGCAGTGCTAGCCACAGGTTTCAAGGGGAAGATGAAAAACTGTTTTTT. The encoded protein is CSASHRFQGEDEKLFF.